This TCR beta chain stems from a study of cytomegalovirus exposure and HLA in healthy donors. Vbeta (60) and Jbeta (13) primers were used in the PCR. This table comes from immunoSEQ multiplex PCR, and its TCRdb copy is limited to in-frame clones, with some not included. The sample lists some 180,000 clones; about 85% were seen once. General study findings and limits: Per published reports, the classifier diagnosed cytomegalovirus status with high specificity and sensitivity. HLA alleles were associated with 15,000 to 20,000 TCR beta sequences in a later analysis at 0.05 false discovery rate. There was a cluster of highly shared sequence variants that was likely a sequencing artifact. Accurate prediction of HLA-A and HLA-B alleles (for most subjects) was reportedly achieved from TCR beta sequences.

Trimming stripped 8 bases from V and 3 bases from J, with 15 bases between. CDR1 MNHNS and CDR2 SASEGT come from the germline V gene. This CDR3 contains 14 residues. As for this clone: Its antigen is still unknown.

Sequencing was performed on PBMCs. This TCR derives from a man aged 25-40 years in good health and CMV-seropositive. The chain combines TRBV6-1 with TRBJ2-3; D possibly corresponds to TRBD1 (6 bases). CDR3 amino acids: CASLDRGRTDTQYF. In DNA, the CDR3 is TGTGCCAGCCTGGACAGAGGTAGGACAGATACGCAGTATTTT.